The rows below give T cell receptor beta chains drawn from one sample of a study of identical twins. TCRdb re-called the 5' RACE reads through MiXCR, storing one row per CDR3 protein. The repertoire has 400,000 to 550,000 distinct CDR3 sequences, around 15% of them found once; the top ten carry approximately 1%. These sequences were also reported in another study, on yellow fever vaccine responses in identical twins.

The sequencing input was CD4+ T cells sorted from blood. The receptors were sampled from a woman aged 18-29 years in good health. Both conserved end residues are part of each CDR3. The D gene is left open where the match is weak.

J gene: TRBJ2-1
D gene: -
V gene: TRBV2
CDR3 protein: CASIQLYNEQFF

J gene: TRBJ2-7
D gene: -
V gene: TRBV5-1
CDR3 protein: CASSSSTVGQQYF

J gene: TRBJ2-7
D gene: -
V gene: TRBV28
CDR3 protein: CASSWGNEQYF

J gene: TRBJ2-7
D gene: -
V gene: TRBV4-1
CDR3 protein: CASSQDPGGTYEQYF

J gene: TRBJ2-7
D gene: -
V gene: TRBV28
CDR3 protein: CASSPQGGGAYEQYF

J gene: TRBJ2-3
D gene: TRBD2
V gene: TRBV11-2
CDR3 protein: CASRPSGRSDTQYF

J gene: TRBJ2-2
D gene: TRBD1
V gene: TRBV14
CDR3 protein: CASSRPTGGYTGELFF

J gene: TRBJ2-1
D gene: TRBD2
V gene: TRBV12-5
CDR3 protein: CASGSSGRARNEQFF

J gene: TRBJ2-5
D gene: -
V gene: TRBV7-2
CDR3 protein: CASSLNFQAAYQETQYF

J gene: TRBJ2-7
D gene: TRBD2
V gene: TRBV15
CDR3 protein: CATSRDPSSGGYEQYF

J gene: TRBJ1-1
D gene: -
V gene: TRBV12-3/TRBV12-4
CDR3 protein: CASSPGEQGLNTEAFF

J gene: TRBJ1-1
D gene: -
V gene: TRBV20-1
CDR3 protein: CSARDMGFTEAFF

J gene: TRBJ2-1
D gene: -
V gene: TRBV7-2
CDR3 protein: CASSFSIEQFF

J gene: TRBJ2-1
D gene: -
V gene: TRBV7-2
CDR3 protein: CASSPSVDGRQFF

J gene: TRBJ2-1
D gene: -
V gene: TRBV23-1
CDR3 protein: CASSQVFRKITYNEQFF

J gene: TRBJ2-2
D gene: -
V gene: TRBV3-1
CDR3 protein: CASSQAVTRPGELFF

J gene: TRBJ1-5
D gene: -
V gene: TRBV6-1
CDR3 protein: CASRSGQYNQPQHF

J gene: TRBJ2-3
D gene: -
V gene: TRBV4-2
CDR3 protein: CASSQDSLGKTDTQYF

J gene: TRBJ2-7
D gene: -
V gene: TRBV5-1
CDR3 protein: CASSLDRAYYEQYF

J gene: TRBJ1-5
D gene: -
V gene: TRBV7-2
CDR3 protein: CASSLAGPSNQPQHF

J gene: TRBJ2-7
D gene: TRBD2
V gene: TRBV14
CDR3 protein: CASSQYSGRAGIYEQYF

J gene: TRBJ2-4
D gene: -
V gene: TRBV10-2
CDR3 protein: CASTLSGAKNIQYF

J gene: TRBJ1-5
D gene: -
V gene: TRBV6-1
CDR3 protein: CASTHGGEQPQHF

J gene: TRBJ1-3
D gene: TRBD1
V gene: TRBV20-1
CDR3 protein: CSAKGATSGNTIYF

J gene: TRBJ2-7
D gene: TRBD2
V gene: TRBV5-1
CDR3 protein: CASSLGAGPEQYF

J gene: TRBJ2-5
D gene: TRBD2
V gene: TRBV7-9
CDR3 protein: CASSSGLADQETQYF

J gene: TRBJ2-5
D gene: TRBD1
V gene: TRBV7-9
CDR3 protein: CASRSGTGQEETQYF

J gene: TRBJ1-5
D gene: TRBD1
V gene: TRBV15
CDR3 protein: CATSSPRTGARGNQPQHF

J gene: TRBJ2-4
D gene: TRBD1
V gene: TRBV20-1
CDR3 protein: CSASNRGPQYF

J gene: TRBJ2-1
D gene: -
V gene: TRBV4-3
CDR3 protein: CASSQGFASSYNEQFF

J gene: TRBJ2-4
D gene: TRBD1
V gene: TRBV3-1
CDR3 protein: CASSYRQGGAKNIQYF

J gene: TRBJ2-1
D gene: -
V gene: TRBV4-3
CDR3 protein: CASSQEAGYYNEQFF

J gene: TRBJ2-2
D gene: TRBD2
V gene: TRBV10-3
CDR3 protein: CAVAPSGRTGELFF

J gene: TRBJ2-7
D gene: -
V gene: TRBV19
CDR3 protein: CASSPTSAYEQYF

J gene: TRBJ2-1
D gene: -
V gene: TRBV2
CDR3 protein: CASLPGGGRQFF

J gene: TRBJ2-2
D gene: -
V gene: TRBV7-9
CDR3 protein: CASSFGQNRDTGELFF

J gene: TRBJ2-1
D gene: TRBD2
V gene: TRBV20-1
CDR3 protein: CSRAGGPYNEQFF

J gene: TRBJ2-7
D gene: TRBD2
V gene: TRBV20-1
CDR3 protein: CSARREGYEQYF

J gene: TRBJ2-2
D gene: -
V gene: TRBV7-7
CDR3 protein: CASSLWNTGELFF

J gene: TRBJ2-7
D gene: -
V gene: TRBV5-1
CDR3 protein: CASSLWLGGSYEQYF

J gene: TRBJ2-5
D gene: -
V gene: TRBV10-3
CDR3 protein: CAISDSTGGLYF

J gene: TRBJ1-1
D gene: -
V gene: TRBV28
CDR3 protein: CASSLSAKKAFF

J gene: TRBJ2-1
D gene: TRBD2
V gene: TRBV7-3
CDR3 protein: CASSLAGGYAGNNEQFF

J gene: TRBJ2-3
D gene: -
V gene: TRBV20-1
CDR3 protein: CSASVPGAASTDTQYF

J gene: TRBJ2-3
D gene: -
V gene: TRBV2
CDR3 protein: CASLKGTDTQYF

J gene: TRBJ2-5
D gene: -
V gene: TRBV7-2
CDR3 protein: CASSLAPRGLETQYF

J gene: TRBJ2-7
D gene: TRBD2
V gene: TRBV10-3
CDR3 protein: CAISGGTSGTYEQYF

J gene: TRBJ1-1
D gene: -
V gene: TRBV4-3
CDR3 protein: CASSQDGRTEAFF